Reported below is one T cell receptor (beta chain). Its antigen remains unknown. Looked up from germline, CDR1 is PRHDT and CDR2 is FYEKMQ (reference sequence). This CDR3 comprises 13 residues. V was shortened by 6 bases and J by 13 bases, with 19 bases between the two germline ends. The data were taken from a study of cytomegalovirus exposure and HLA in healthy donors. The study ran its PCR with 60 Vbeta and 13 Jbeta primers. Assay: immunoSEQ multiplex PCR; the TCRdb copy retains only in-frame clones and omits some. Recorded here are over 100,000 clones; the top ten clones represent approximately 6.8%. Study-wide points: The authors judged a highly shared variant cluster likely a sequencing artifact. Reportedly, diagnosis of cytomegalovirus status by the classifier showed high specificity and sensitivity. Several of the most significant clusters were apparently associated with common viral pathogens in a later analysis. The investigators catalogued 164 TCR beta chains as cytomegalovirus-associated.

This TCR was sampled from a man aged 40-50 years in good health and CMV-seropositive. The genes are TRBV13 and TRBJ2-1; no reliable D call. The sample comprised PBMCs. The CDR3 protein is CASRHEQELHQFF. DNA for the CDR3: TGTGCCAGCAGGCATGAGCAGGAACTCCACCAGTTCTTC.